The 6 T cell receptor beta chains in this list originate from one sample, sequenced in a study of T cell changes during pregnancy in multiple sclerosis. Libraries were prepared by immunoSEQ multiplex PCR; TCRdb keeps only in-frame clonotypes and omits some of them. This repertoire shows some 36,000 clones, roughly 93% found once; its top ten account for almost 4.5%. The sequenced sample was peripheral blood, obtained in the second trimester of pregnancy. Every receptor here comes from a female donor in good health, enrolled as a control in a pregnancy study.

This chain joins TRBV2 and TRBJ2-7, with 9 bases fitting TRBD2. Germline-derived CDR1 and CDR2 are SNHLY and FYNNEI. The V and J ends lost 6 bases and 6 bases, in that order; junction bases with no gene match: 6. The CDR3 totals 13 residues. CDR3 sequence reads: CASSPSGAGEQYF. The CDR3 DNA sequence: TGTGCCAGCAGCCCTAGCGGGGCGGGCGAGCAGTACTTC.

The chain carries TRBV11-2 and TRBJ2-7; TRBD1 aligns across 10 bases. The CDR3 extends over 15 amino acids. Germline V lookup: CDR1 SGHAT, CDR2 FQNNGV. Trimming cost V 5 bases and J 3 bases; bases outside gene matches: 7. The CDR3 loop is CASSVPGQGFYEQYF. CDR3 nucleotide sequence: TGTGCCAGCAGCGTGCCGGGACAGGGGTTCTACGAGCAGTACTTC.

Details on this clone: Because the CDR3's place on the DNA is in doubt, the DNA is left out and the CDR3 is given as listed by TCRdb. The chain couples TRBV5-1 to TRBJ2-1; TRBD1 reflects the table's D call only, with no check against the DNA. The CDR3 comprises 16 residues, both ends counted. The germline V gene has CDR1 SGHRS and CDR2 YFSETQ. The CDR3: CASSLVGQGAQGTLFF.

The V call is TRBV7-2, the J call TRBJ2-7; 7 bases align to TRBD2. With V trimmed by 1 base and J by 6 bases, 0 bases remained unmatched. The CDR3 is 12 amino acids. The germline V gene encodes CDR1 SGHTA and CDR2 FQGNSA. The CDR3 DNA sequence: TGTGCCAGCAGCTTAGGGGGGGGCGAGCAGTACTTC. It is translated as CASSLGGGEQYF.

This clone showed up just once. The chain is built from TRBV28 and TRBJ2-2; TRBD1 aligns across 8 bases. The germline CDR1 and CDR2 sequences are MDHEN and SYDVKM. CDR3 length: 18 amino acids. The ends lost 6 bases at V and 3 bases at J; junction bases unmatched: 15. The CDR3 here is CASRLVVVDRGYTGELFF. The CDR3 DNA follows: TGTGCCAGCAGATTAGTTGTGGTAGACAGGGGATACACCGGGGAGCTGTTTTTT.

CDR3 residues: CASSIVGTSTGYTF. CDR3 bases: TGTGCCAGTAGTATAGTTGGGACATCGACGGGCTACACCTTC. V gene TRBV19 combines with J gene TRBJ1-2; perhaps TRBD1 as D (6 bases). Germline CDR1 is LNHDA and CDR2 is SQIVND (reference sequence). This CDR3 has 14 amino acids. Deletions cut 1 base from V and 8 bases from J, with 14 bases between.